This is a list of T cell receptor beta chains from one sample in a study of T-cell memory formation after mild COVID-19. TCRdb itself ran the 5' RACE reads through MiXCR, one entry per CDR3 protein. The table has about 250,000 distinct CDR3 sequences, approximately 15% seen once; the top ten hold around 2.2%. The sequencing input was PBMCs or a T cell subset sorted from them (not recorded which). The receptors were gathered from an adult woman who had mild COVID-19 (a few samples of this study predate the infection). Cell type and time point are not known. Both conserved end residues are part of each CDR3. Each record gives: J gene, D gene, clone size, V gene, CDR3 protein, CDR3 DNA. D genes are given only for firm matches. Clone size appears in some rows only: once, few, many, or a class for an expanded clone.

TRBJ2-1,TRBD2,-,TRBV20-1,CCYSGTSSYNEQFF,TGCTGTTACTCCGGGACTAGTAGCTACAATGAGCAGTTCTTC
TRBJ2-1,TRBD2,-,TRBV7-6,CASSLEVVSGSSYNEQFF,TGTGCCAGCAGCTTAGAGGTTGTTAGCGGGAGCTCCTACAATGAGCAGTTCTTC
TRBJ1-6,-,-,TRBV20-1,CSARDSHSTNSPLHF,TGCAGTGCTAGAGATTCCCACAGTACTAATTCACCCCTCCACTTT
TRBJ2-7,-,many,TRBV2,CASRGGPSYEQYF,TGTGCCAGCAGGGGGGGTCCCTCCTACGAGCAGTACTTC
TRBJ1-1,-,-,TRBV3-1,CASSQFLNTEAFF,TGTGCCAGCAGCCAATTTTTGAACACTGAAGCTTTCTTT
TRBJ2-7,TRBD1,-,TRBV20-1,CSAIPGQGSYEQYF,TGCAGTGCTATCCCGGGACAGGGGTCCTACGAGCAGTACTTC
TRBJ2-1,TRBD2,-,TRBV20-1,CSARAGTSGNNEQFF,TGCAGTGCTAGGGCCGGGACTAGCGGAAACAATGAGCAGTTCTTC
TRBJ2-2,-,-,TRBV5-1,CASSSHGGPNTGELFF,TGCGCCAGCAGCTCACACGGGGGGCCCAACACCGGGGAGCTGTTTTTT
TRBJ1-2,TRBD1,many,TRBV9,CASSRGQGNYGYTF,TGTGCCAGCAGCCGGGGACAGGGAAACTATGGCTACACCTTC
TRBJ2-5,-,few,TRBV5-1,CASSLAIQGAETQYF,TGCGCCAGCAGCTTGGCCATTCAAGGGGCGGAGACCCAGTACTTC
TRBJ2-1,-,-,TRBV24-1,CATSGGRGSYNEQFF,TGTGCCACCAGTGGTGGCAGGGGTTCCTACAATGAGCAGTTCTTC
TRBJ1-5,TRBD1,few,TRBV12-3/TRBV12-4,CASSPSTGDQPQHF,TGTGCCAGCAGTCCCTCAACAGGGGATCAGCCCCAGCATTTT
TRBJ2-7,-,few,TRBV6-5,CASSYRDKNYEQYF,TGTGCCAGCAGTTACCGGGACAAGAACTACGAGCAGTACTTC
TRBJ2-7,TRBD1,few,TRBV30,CAWRRTGSSYEQYF,TGTGCCTGGCGTAGGACAGGGAGCTCCTACGAGCAGTACTTC
TRBJ1-4,-,-,TRBV7-2,CASSLARGQGKLFF,TGTGCCAGCAGCTTAGCGCGGGGCCAGGGTAAACTGTTTTTT
TRBJ2-5,TRBD2,-,TRBV10-3,CAISDSGKSETQYF,TGTGCCATCAGCGATAGCGGGAAATCAGAGACCCAGTACTTC
TRBJ2-2,-,once,TRBV20-1,CSARGVRNTGELFF,TGCAGTGCTAGAGGTGTCCGCAACACCGGGGAGCTGTTTTTT
TRBJ2-7,-,-,TRBV6-5,CASRTYYEQYF,TGTGCCAGCAGAACCTACTACGAGCAGTACTTC
TRBJ2-1,TRBD1,-,TRBV2,CASSEQGASNNEQFF,TGTGCCAGCAGTGAACAGGGGGCCTCTAACAATGAGCAGTTCTTC
TRBJ1-5,-,-,TRBV19,CASRREVRDQPQHF,TGTGCCAGTAGGCGAGAAGTGCGGGATCAGCCCCAGCATTTT
TRBJ2-3,TRBD1,-,TRBV5-1,CASSLVGQGADTQYF,TGCGCCAGCAGCTTGGTAGGACAGGGGGCAGATACGCAGTATTTT
TRBJ2-5,-,-,TRBV27,CASSPLWGYETQYF,TGTGCCAGCAGCCCCCTTTGGGGATACGAGACCCAGTACTTC
TRBJ1-2,-,-,TRBV5-4,CASSLERVYGYTF,TGTGCCAGCAGCTTGGAGAGAGTCTATGGCTACACCTTC
TRBJ2-2,TRBD2,-,TRBV5-5,CASSPTGTSGSRELFF,TGTGCCAGCAGCCCGACTGGGACTAGCGGGAGCCGGGAGCTGTTTTTT
TRBJ2-5,-,many,TRBV9,CASSVIGGETQYF,TGTGCCAGCAGCGTAATCGGTGGAGAGACCCAGTACTTC
TRBJ1-1,-,few,TRBV6-6,CASSGSGTEAFF,TGTGCCAGCAGTGGTTCGGGCACTGAAGCTTTCTTT
TRBJ1-4,-,-,TRBV12-3/TRBV12-4,CASSFGLGTNEKLFF,TGTGCCAGCAGCTTCGGACTTGGAACTAATGAAAAACTGTTTTTT
TRBJ2-2,-,-,TRBV12-3/TRBV12-4,CASSGTLFPSNGGELFF,TGTGCCAGCAGTGGGACCCTTTTCCCATCCAACGGCGGGGAGCTGTTTTTT
TRBJ2-1,TRBD2,-,TRBV12-3/TRBV12-4,CASIRALAGVIVNEQFF,TGTGCCAGCATACGAGCACTAGCGGGAGTAATAGTCAATGAGCAGTTCTTC
TRBJ2-3,-,few,TRBV5-5,CASSLRATQTDTQYF,TGTGCCAGCAGCTTGAGGGCAACACAGACAGATACGCAGTATTTT
TRBJ2-6,TRBD1,-,TRBV5-6,CASSGNLQGGSGANVLTF,TGTGCCAGCAGCGGTAACTTACAGGGGGGATCTGGGGCCAACGTCCTGACTTTC
TRBJ2-3,-,-,TRBV7-2,CASSLGAGIFTDTQYF,TGTGCCAGCAGCTTAGGGGCAGGGATATTCACAGATACGCAGTATTTT
TRBJ1-5,-,-,TRBV12-3/TRBV12-4,CASRTGTPSSTQHF,TGTGCCAGCAGGACCGGGACCCCCTCCTCGACCCAGCATTTT
TRBJ1-1,-,-,TRBV19,CASSIPEGNTEAFF,TGTGCCAGTAGTATCCCGGAAGGGAACACTGAAGCTTTCTTT
TRBJ2-7,TRBD2,many,TRBV5-1,CASRTGTTDEQYF,TGCGCCAGCAGAACCGGGACTACTGACGAGCAGTACTTC
TRBJ2-3,-,-,TRBV12-3/TRBV12-4,CASSLLSGTADTQYF,TGTGCCAGCAGTTTACTATCCGGAACAGCAGATACGCAGTATTTT
TRBJ2-1,-,-,TRBV5-4,CASSPRPPSGEYNEQFF,TGTGCCAGCAGCCCACGCCCGCCAAGCGGAGAATACAATGAGCAGTTCTTC
TRBJ1-2,TRBD1,few,TRBV12-3/TRBV12-4,CASSTSTGGVYGYTF,TGTGCCAGCAGCACGTCGACAGGGGGCGTTTATGGCTACACCTTC
TRBJ2-1,-,-,TRBV27,CASSSRSSYNEQFF,TGTGCCAGCAGTTCTAGGAGCTCCTACAATGAGCAGTTCTTC
TRBJ1-2,-,-,TRBV19,CASTRNSPSLDGYTF,TGTGCCAGTACTAGGAACTCGCCGAGTTTGGATGGCTACACCTTC
TRBJ2-1,TRBD2,few,TRBV20-1,CSAASSGGYNEQFF,TGCAGTGCAGCCTCTAGCGGGGGCTACAATGAGCAGTTCTTC
TRBJ2-5,-,few,TRBV4-1,CASSQTGRVETQYF,TGCGCCAGCAGCCAGACTGGGCGCGTGGAGACCCAGTACTTC
TRBJ1-6,TRBD1,-,TRBV12-3/TRBV12-4,CASSPSGQGSWALHF,TGTGCCAGCAGTCCCTCGGGACAGGGGTCGTGGGCCCTCCACTTT
TRBJ2-1,TRBD2,-,TRBV6-5,CASRSRLAGGPTPYNEQFF,TGTGCCAGCAGAAGCCGACTAGCGGGAGGTCCGACGCCCTACAATGAGCAGTTCTTC
TRBJ2-7,-,many,TRBV2,CASSGSRAGAHEQYF,TGTGCCAGCAGTGGTAGTCGTGCAGGTGCGCACGAGCAGTACTTC
TRBJ2-2,-,few,TRBV7-9,CASRRGAEAGELFF,TGTGCCAGCAGAAGGGGGGCCGAGGCCGGGGAGCTGTTTTTT
TRBJ1-5,-,-,TRBV6-2/TRBV6-3,CASSYYSSNQPQHF,TGTGCCAGCAGTTACTACAGTAGCAATCAGCCCCAGCATTTT
TRBJ2-2,-,-,TRBV20-1,CSARSRGKNTGELFF,TGCAGTGCTAGAAGCAGGGGAAAGAACACCGGGGAGCTGTTTTTT
TRBJ1-1,-,-,TRBV2,CASRGAGGMRTEAFF,TGTGCCAGCAGAGGGGCTGGCGGGATGAGAACTGAAGCTTTCTTT
TRBJ1-3,-,few,TRBV5-1,CASSLEGRACVF,TGCGCCAGCAGCTTGGAGGGCAGGGCGTGCGTCTTT
TRBJ1-1,-,many,TRBV5-1,CASSYSGDTEAFF,TGCGCCAGCAGCTACTCGGGGGACACTGAAGCTTTCTTT
TRBJ1-1,-,few,TRBV30,CAWSVGMRGAFF,TGTGCCTGGAGTGTGGGTATGAGGGGAGCTTTCTTT
TRBJ1-1,-,-,TRBV29-1,CSVSGPWGEAFF,TGCAGCGTCTCCGGGCCGTGGGGCGAAGCTTTCTTT
TRBJ1-1,-,few,TRBV5-1,CASSLGTGTRAFF,TGCGCCAGCAGCTTGGGAACAGGTACCAGAGCTTTCTTT
TRBJ2-5,-,few,TRBV18,CASSAGSQETQYF,TGTGCCAGCTCCGCGGGATCTCAAGAGACCCAGTACTTC
TRBJ2-2,TRBD2,-,TRBV12-3/TRBV12-4,CASSASSGGAYTGELFF,TGTGCCAGCAGTGCTTCTAGCGGGGGGGCTTACACCGGGGAGCTGTTTTTT
TRBJ2-2,TRBD1,-,TRBV7-3,CASSRGTGGMVSGELFF,TGTGCCAGCAGCCGAGGGACAGGGGGAATGGTGTCCGGGGAGCTGTTTTTT
TRBJ2-7,-,-,TRBV3-1,CASSHAGSSSTEQYF,TGTGCCAGCAGCCACGCCGGGTCCTCATCTACCGAGCAGTACTTC